This TCR beta chain was captured by sequencing in a study of beta chain features in type 1 diabetes. On the study more broadly: Patients and healthy donors were similar in age, gender and cell yields.

Via CD45RO/CCR7/CD25/CD127/CD95/CD27, cells of the CD4+ naive, central memory, regulatory and stem cell-like memory subsets were sorted. Every bit of the isolated RNA underwent reverse transcription, so sequencing read expressed TCRB transcripts. Sequencing was performed with immunoSEQ multiplex PCR; in TCRdb, only in-frame clones are kept and a portion is missing. The sample contains 350,000 to 450,000 clones, about 14% of which appear only once. Germline V gene lookup returns CDR1 MNHEY and CDR2 SVGAGI. The CDR3 is made up of 13 amino acids. V was shortened by 5 bases and J by 3 bases, with 11 bases between the two germline ends.

The chain employs TRBV6-5 and TRBJ2-7; D is uncertain. The receptor was derived from a man aged 25-45 years in good health. Input material: naive CD4+ T cells from blood. CDR3: CASSRRPDYEQYV. Here the CDR3 DNA reads TGTGCCAGCAGTCGGAGACCGGACTACGAGCAGTACGTC.